The rows below give T cell receptor beta chains drawn from one sample of a study of identical twins. A single record per CDR3 protein comes from TCRdb applying MiXCR to the 5' RACE reads. The data hold a few hundred thousand distinct CDR3 sequences, with over 8.5% observed a single time. The sample was also reused in another study, on yellow fever vaccine responses in identical twins.

Sequencing input: PBMCs. The receptor set was obtained from a woman aged 18 to 35 in good health. Each CDR3 is given with its conserved first and last residue. Fields, in order: D gene, V gene, J gene, CDR3 length, clone size, CDR3 DNA, CDR3 protein. D genes are given only for firm matches. Clone size appears in some rows only: once, few, many, or a class for an expanded clone.

d_gene: TRBD2
v_gene: TRBV7-2
j_gene: TRBJ2-7
len: 15
abundance: .
CDR3nt: TGTGCCAGCAGCTTTGGAGGCGGGGGGTTCGAGGAGCAGTACTTC
CDR3aa: CASSFGGGGFEEQYF

d_gene: .
v_gene: TRBV10-3
j_gene: TRBJ2-5
len: 13
abundance: .
CDR3nt: TGTGCCATCAGACAGGGTCCCGCAGAGACCCAGTACTTC
CDR3aa: CAIRQGPAETQYF

d_gene: TRBD1
v_gene: TRBV12-3/TRBV12-4
j_gene: TRBJ2-5
len: 13
abundance: many
CDR3nt: TGTGCCAGCAGCAACCGACAGGGCGGGACCCAGTACTTC
CDR3aa: CASSNRQGGTQYF

d_gene: TRBD1
v_gene: TRBV6-6
j_gene: TRBJ2-1
len: 14
abundance: many
CDR3nt: TGTGCCAGCAGCTCTGGACAGGCGTACAATGAGCAGTTCTTC
CDR3aa: CASSSGQAYNEQFF

d_gene: .
v_gene: TRBV9
j_gene: TRBJ1-2
len: 14
abundance: many
CDR3nt: TGTGCCAGCAGCCCGGCAGGGGATACCTATGGCTACACCTTC
CDR3aa: CASSPAGDTYGYTF

d_gene: TRBD2
v_gene: TRBV10-3
j_gene: TRBJ2-7
len: 16
abundance: few
CDR3nt: TGTGCCATCATTAAGAATTTGGGAGGGCCGCCGGGGGAGCAGTACTTC
CDR3aa: CAIIKNLGGPPGEQYF

d_gene: TRBD2
v_gene: TRBV7-9
j_gene: TRBJ2-3
len: 16
abundance: many
CDR3nt: TGTGCCAGCAGCCCACCTGCTAGCGGGACCACAGATACGCAGTATTTT
CDR3aa: CASSPPASGTTDTQYF

d_gene: .
v_gene: TRBV15
j_gene: TRBJ2-7
len: 15
abundance: .
CDR3nt: TGTGCCACCAGCAGAGGCCGGCTCACCGGGAACGAGCAGTACTTC
CDR3aa: CATSRGRLTGNEQYF

d_gene: .
v_gene: TRBV30
j_gene: TRBJ2-5
len: 12
abundance: .
CDR3nt: TGTGCCTGGAGTCCGGCCGGGGAGACCCAGTACTTC
CDR3aa: CAWSPAGETQYF

d_gene: .
v_gene: TRBV7-8
j_gene: TRBJ2-3
len: 16
abundance: few
CDR3nt: TGTGCCAGCAGCTTAGGGATTAGCTCTAGCACAGATACGCAGTATTTT
CDR3aa: CASSLGISSSTDTQYF

d_gene: .
v_gene: TRBV4-3
j_gene: TRBJ1-5
len: 16
abundance: many
CDR3nt: TGCGCCAGCAGCCCGGCCCGGGGGTCCAGCAATCAGCCCCAGCATTTT
CDR3aa: CASSPARGSSNQPQHF

d_gene: .
v_gene: TRBV28
j_gene: TRBJ2-7
len: 14
abundance: once
CDR3nt: TGTGCCAGCAGTTTATTATGGGGGACCTCCGAGCAGTACTTC
CDR3aa: CASSLLWGTSEQYF

d_gene: TRBD2
v_gene: TRBV29-1
j_gene: TRBJ2-3
len: 16
abundance: many
CDR3nt: TGCAGCGTTCAAACTAGCGGGGGGTTGTTCACAGATACGCAGTATTTT
CDR3aa: CSVQTSGGLFTDTQYF